This T cell receptor beta chain derives from a study of blood T cells in healthy people across ages (dated by TCRdb to about 2015). Describing the broader study: In model experiments, template switching captured roughly one uniquely barcoded TCR beta cDNA molecule for every two T cells. Using deep sequencing normalized with unique cDNA molecular identifiers, the study measured how TCR beta repertoire diversity changes with age. The donors were split into four age groups: young (average 16 years), middle-aged (around 40), aged (62) and long-lived (over 80). To avoid experimental bias, donors of different ages were randomly spread across the sequencing lanes. Using the same blood draw, the study looked at two additional independent replicas of 1 million unique cDNA reads for two donors, one aged 18 to 29 and the other aged 80 or older.

What the study reported, not specific to this receptor: As age increased, observed TCR beta diversity per million T cells dropped in a roughly linear way, and a significant reduction was already evident by age about 40. Estimates of total diversity based on one million sequenced T cells were regarded as lower bounds and as underestimates. Observed TCR beta diversity correlated strongly with the percentage of naive T cells measured by flow cytometry. Because profiling used bulk unsorted PBMCs, naive and antigen-experienced compartments could not be compared conclusively. The long-lived group showed more naive CD4+ T cells, fewer expanded clones and increased TCR diversity than the aged group, suggesting age selection. Donor CMV infection status was unknown, potentially confounding age-related changes in expanded clonotypes.

V gives up 6 bases and J gives up 0 bases, and the segment between their germline ends measures 11 bases. Looking up the germline V gene (reference sequence) yields CDR1 DFQATT and CDR2 SNEGSKA. The CDR3 goes from the cysteine to the phenylalanine over 13 residues. Only the CDR3 portion is preserved as DNA: 39 bases, with reading frame beginning at the first base. Regarding this clonotype: The antigen it recognizes is unknown. There are no base qualities to consult, and no much larger clone falls within one base.

Libraries were constructed by 5' RACE. The run used an Illumina HiSeq 2500. A second 7 to 11 cycle PCR used a sample-barcoded 5' primer and a J-beta primer mix. Each TCR beta cDNA molecule received a unique molecular identifier from a template-switch 5' adaptor carrying 12 random nucleotides. At least 3 million CDR3-containing paired-end reads were obtained from each sample. All of the RNA was converted into first-strand cDNA using the Mint cDNA synthesis kit, with a TRBC-specific oligonucleotide serving as the primer. All cDNA was treated with uracil-DNA glycosylase and then went through a first 18-cycle PCR with the universal primers M1SS and BC2_uni_R. The original methods were these. Normalization of each sample was performed by random selection of 1 million high-quality reads, each carrying a distinct molecular identifier. Reads with shared molecular identifiers were discarded instead of being binned into consensus sequences. CDR3 identification, clonotype clustering and error correction used MiTCR with a Q25 quality threshold and the strictest error-elimination algorithm. A nonparametric unseen species model using Euler transformation provided a lower-bound estimate of total TCR beta diversity. TCRdb trimmed public reads at Q25 via fastp, called clones via MiXCR and kept in-frame beta chains. Every CDR3 protein is listed once, alongside the most common genes and DNA of its rows. V and J calls and clone size were set by TCRdb, not the authors. This sample comprises over a million distinct CDR3 sequences, over 35% of them detected only once. Clones ranked in the top ten supply about 20% of the sample.

Systemically healthy Caucasian individuals from Russia, some 38 in total and aged about 6 to 95 years, were included as donors. Each donor gave ten milliliters of peripheral blood, drawn into EDTA-treated Vacutainer tubes. Ficoll-Paque density-gradient centrifugation was used to isolate PBMCs, with at least 7 million obtained per sample. Total RNA, at least 5 micrograms per sample, was extracted from PBMCs with Trizol reagent. Naive CD45RAhigh/CD27high T cell percentages were measured by flow cytometry on a PBMC aliquot from every donor. The sequence was collected from a woman aged 60-75 years in good health. Rearrangement joined TRBV20-1 to TRBJ1-1; the D gene assignment is ambiguous. The sample comprised blood. This receptor has the CDR3 CSAPWGLNTEAFF. The DNA sequence follows: TGCAGTGCGCCGTGGGGTCTGAACACTGAAGCTTTCTTT.